This entry concerns a single TCR beta chain. The antigen remains undetermined. This entry is derived from a study of post-analysis software for immune sequencing data. Study-wide context: Recorded subtypes: relapsing-remitting, secondary progressive, progressive-relapsing; some patients unannotated.

Built from TCR beta cDNA, the libraries had unique molecular identifiers in them. The authors obtained roughly 500,000 cDNA molecules from approximately 1 to 10 million T cells. TCRdb reanalysed the PCR reads using MiXCR and keeps one entry per CDR3 protein. Found here are 750,000 to 950,000 distinct CDR3 sequences, approximately 44% of them singletons; the top ten hold around 4.7%. Study-wide results and caveats: When the samples were clustered directly with F measure, those that had been prepared in the same batch showed strong co-clustering. The study found TRBV5-6, TRBV5-1 and TRBV20-1 among four to six TRBV segments more frequent in patients than controls. Multiple sclerosis patients showed significantly lower normalized Chao1 diversity than controls did.

CDR3 length: 14 amino acids. Trimming removed 6 bases from V and 1 base from J; junction bases left unmatched: 3. The germline V gene has CDR1 SQVTM and CDR2 ANQGSEA. The V gene is TRBV29-1, the J gene TRBJ2-7; TRBD2 matches at 13 bases. Sequenced input: blood. The TCR originated in a girl between 10 and 17 years old with multiple sclerosis. This CDR3 is CSVSLAGGSYEQYF. DNA for the CDR3: TGCAGCGTGTCACTAGCGGGGGGGTCCTACGAGCAGTACTTC.